The sequence of this T cell receptor beta chain was determined in a study of T cells after yellow fever vaccination. CDR3 length: 18 residues. Germline CDR1 reads SGHVS; CDR2 reads FNYEAQ. Trimming at V came to 1 base and at J to 1 base, leaving 11 bases not matched to a gene. This clonotype appeared a few times. TCRdb fed the 5' RACE reads into MiXCR, producing one record per CDR3 protein. The table has roughly 310,000 distinct CDR3 sequences, 8.5% to 9% seen once; the top ten hold roughly 18%. This chain uses TRBV7-6 with TRBJ2-3, with 7 bases matching TRBD1. Sample: PBMCs, taken on the day of the first yellow fever vaccination. The sequence was collected from a man younger than 35 who received the YFV17D yellow fever vaccine. CDR3 loop: CASSLGAGRGSGTDTQYF. As DNA, the CDR3 is TGTGCCAGCAGCTTAGGGGCTGGCAGGGGGAGCGGCACAGATACGCAGTATTTT. The full variable domain, with the rest looked up from reference TRBV7-6 and TRBJ2-3, is GAGVSQSPRYKVTKRGQDVALRCDPISGHVSLYWYRQALGQGPEFLTYFNYEAQQDKSGLPNDRFSAERPEGSISTLTIQRTEQRDSAMYRCASSLGAGRGSGTDTQYFGPGTRLTVL.